This T cell receptor (beta chain) was identified during a study of T cell responses to AZD1222 COVID-19 vaccine. Findings of the study overall: Per reports, nearly half of all spike-specific TCRs target regions that are unmutated in variants. Donors skewed white British and female; clonal diversity was possibly underestimated. Spike as a whole was targeted by vaccine-associated CD4 TCRs, dominant at 160-218 and 743-854. Recipients of two AZD1222 doses showed rising Spike-specific TCR breadth and depth.

The CDR3 contains 13 residues. V was clipped by 10 bases and J by 1 base, with 13 bases between them. From germline, CDR1 is LNHDA and CDR2 SQIVND (reference sequence). Repertoires were generated with immunoSEQ multiplex PCR, while TCRdb's copy carries only in-frame clones and drops some. The sample yields 100,000 to 150,000 clones, about 91% seen once. Regarding this clone: Its antigen remains unknown.

The chain links TRBV19 to TRBJ2-5; D perhaps matches TRBD1 (6 bases). The specimen was peripheral blood, collected 28 days after the second AZD1222 dose. The clonotype comes from an adult who received the AZD1222 COVID-19 vaccine. CDR3 in DNA: TGTGCCACCTCCCAGGGGACCCAAGAGACCCAGTACTTC. This gives the protein CATSQGTQETQYF.